Listed here are 25 T cell receptor beta chains from one sample, sequenced in a study of blood T cell repertoires in COVID-19. The repertoire was sequenced with immunoSEQ multiplex PCR; TCRdb's copy has only in-frame clones and lacks some. The sample has roughly 230,000 clones, roughly 90% seen once. Input material: peripheral blood. These receptors were collected from a man between 65 and 79 years old with acute or convalescent COVID-19.

This sequence joins TRBV28 and TRBJ1-2; 10 nucleotides align to TRBD1. Trimming cost V 6 bases and J 5 bases; bases outside gene matches: 6. This CDR3 comprises 14 residues. The V gene's germline CDR1 is MDHEN and CDR2 SYDVKM. In nucleotides, the CDR3 is TGTGCCAGCAGACGACAGGGGGCGAGTTATGGCTACACCTTC. Residues: CASRRQGASYGYTF.

The V and J genes are TRBV28 and TRBJ2-7; unclear D gene. V dropped 3 bases and J dropped 1 base, with 10 bases sitting between them. Germline CDR1 reads MDHEN; CDR2 reads SYDVKM. CDR3 size: 14 residues. CDR3 DNA sequence: TGTGCCAGCAGTTTTACTGGCGGTTCCTACGAGCAGTACTTC. As protein: CASSFTGGSYEQYF.

This clone appeared a few times. The chain joins TRBV6-1 to TRBJ2-1; D call uncertain. Trimming left V 1 base short and J 5 bases short, with 6 bases between. There are 13 residues in the CDR3. Germline values: CDR1 MNHNS, CDR2 SASEGT. The CDR3 protein is CASSEGAHNEQFF. In nucleotides, the CDR3 is TGTGCCAGCAGTGAAGGAGCTCACAATGAGCAGTTCTTC.

The chain joins TRBV7-2 to TRBJ2-1; 13 bases map to TRBD2. This CDR3 region has 16 residues. Germline V CDR1 and CDR2: SGHTA, FQGNSA. The V and J ends lost 1 base and 9 bases, in that order; junction bases with no gene match: 6. CDR3 protein: CASSLVGGTSGTEQFF. The CDR3, as DNA: TGTGCCAGCAGCTTAGTGGGGGGGACTAGCGGGACTGAGCAGTTCTTC.

The CDR3 region has the DNA TGCGCCAGCAGCTTGGAACAGGGCAACACTGAAGCTTTCTTT. It yields the protein CASSLEQGNTEAFF. The chain uses TRBV5-1 and TRBJ1-1, with D possibly matching TRBD1 (6 bases). Between the trimmed V and J ends, which lost 0 bases and 2 bases, there was a span of 8 bases. The V gene's germline CDR1 is SGHRS and CDR2 YFSETQ. CDR3 length: 14 residues.

This chain links TRBV4-1 with TRBJ2-2; 8 nucleotides line up with TRBD2. The CDR3 is 14 amino acids. Trimming removed 6 bases from V and 0 bases from J; junction bases left unmatched: 0. Germline CDR1 is MGHRA and CDR2 is YSYEKL. The CDR3 sequence: CASRLAANTGELFF. DNA of the CDR3: TGCGCCAGCAGACTAGCGGCGAACACCGGGGAGCTGTTTTTT.

Only a few counts were recorded for this clone. Other nucleotide sequences from this sample produce the same CDR3. This chain connects TRBV27 to TRBJ2-7; maybe TRBD2 (5 bases). V was shortened by 3 bases and J by 3 bases, with 9 bases between the two germline ends. The CDR3 length is 13 residues. Germline lookup yields CDR1 MNHEY and CDR2 SMNVEV (reference sequence). This CDR3 is CASSFGRGYEQYF. As DNA, the CDR3 is TGTGCCAGCAGTTTTGGTCGGGGCTACGAGCAGTACTTC.

This clone was recorded only once. The chain links TRBV4-1 to TRBJ2-3; 7 bases map to TRBD2. With V trimmed by 4 bases and J by 2 bases, 9 bases remained unmatched. Per germline, CDR1 MGHRA and CDR2 YSYEKL. The CDR3 runs 16 residues. In DNA, the CDR3 is TGCGCCAGCAGCCCACGGGAGGTCTCCTTCACAGATACGCAGTATTTT. Translation gives CASSPREVSFTDTQYF.

The rearrangement uses TRBV7-3 and TRBJ2-1; D perhaps matches TRBD2 (6 bases). CDR3 length: 15 amino acids. CDR1 SGHTA and CDR2 FQGTGA come from the germline V gene. Trimming left V 5 bases short and J 12 bases short, with 23 bases between. In DNA form, the CDR3 reads TGTGCCAGCAGCGTTGGGACTCCGTCAGCTGATCGGCAGTTCTTC. Translating it yields CASSVGTPSADRQFF.

This clone was seen ten or more times. The chain carries TRBV5-6 and TRBJ1-3; unclear D gene. The V end was cut by 1 base, the J end by 2 bases, with 7 bases between. CDR3 length equals 14 residues. In germline, CDR1 is SGHDT, CDR2 YYEEEE. This CDR3 reads CASSLYETGNTIYF. CDR3 in DNA: TGTGCCAGCAGCTTGTACGAGACTGGAAACACCATATATTTT.

There are many counts of this clone. The gene calls are TRBV6-2 or TRBV6-3 and TRBJ1-6; D is perhaps TRBD1 (6 bases). The CDR3 has 16 residues. Trimming removed 4 bases at V and 12 bases at J, with 22 bases between. Germline V gives CDR1 MNHEY, CDR2 SVGEGT. DNA for the CDR3: TGTGCCAGCAGTTCCTTGCCGGACAGTAACGTTGGACCCCTCCACTTT. Protein product: CASSSLPDSNVGPLHF.

The chain carries TRBV28 and TRBJ2-1; no definite D call. The V gene's germline CDR1 is MDHEN and CDR2 SYDVKM. The germline V and J ends were trimmed by 3 bases and 4 bases, with 10 bases remaining between them. The CDR3 runs 14 residues. The CDR3 coding sequence is TGTGCCAGCAGTTTGGCGGAGCCTTACAATGAGCAGTTCTTC. Protein sequence: CASSLAEPYNEQFF. Based on the CDR3 plus reference TRBV28 and TRBJ2-1, the full variable domain is DVKVTQSSRYLVKRTGEKVFLECVQDMDHENMFWYRQDPGLGLRLIYFSYDVKMKEKGDIPEGYSVSREKKERFSLILESASTNQTSMYLCASSLAEPYNEQFFGPGTRLTVL.

CDR3 DNA sequence: TGTGCCAGCAGCTTGTTTAGCGGTAGCACAGATACGCAGTATTTT. Its protein product is CASSLFSGSTDTQYF. The rearrangement links TRBV7-2 to TRBJ2-3, with D perhaps matching TRBD2 (6 bases). V was clipped by 3 bases and J by 0 bases, with 10 bases between them. This CDR3 comprises 15 residues. Germline CDR1 reads SGHTA; CDR2 reads FQGNSA.

J is TRBJ2-2 and V is TRBV12-3 or TRBV12-4, with D possibly matching TRBD1 (7 bases). The CDR3 sequence is 13 residues long. Trimming left V 6 bases short and J 6 bases short, with 11 bases between. The CDR3 nucleotides read TGTGCCAGCAGAGCAGGGGGGTCCGGGGAGCTGTTTTTT. Translated, it gives CASRAGGSGELFF.

The chain couples TRBV10-3 to TRBJ1-1; D is possibly TRBD1 (5 bases). In germline, CDR1 is ENHRY, CDR2 SYGVKD. Trimming shortened V by 6 bases and J by 1 base, and 15 bases separated the two germline ends. The CDR3 sequence is 15 residues long. The chain's CDR3 is CAIRGGLLTNTEAFF. Here the CDR3 DNA reads TGTGCCATCAGGGGGGGACTTCTCACGAACACTGAAGCTTTCTTT.

This chain links TRBV5-1 with TRBJ1-3; 7 bases fit TRBD1. CDR1 is SGHRS and CDR2 is YFSETQ in the germline V gene. This CDR3 comprises 14 residues. The ends lost 2 bases at V and 1 base at J; junction bases unmatched: 0. The CDR3 region has the DNA TGCGCCAGCAGCTTACAGGGGTCTGGAAACACCATATATTTT. Its protein is CASSLQGSGNTIYF.

This chain uses TRBV20-1 with TRBJ2-7; D perhaps matches TRBD1 (6 bases). CDR3 length equals 14 residues. Per the germline V gene, CDR1 is DFQATT and CDR2 is SNEGSKA (reference sequence). V was clipped by 3 bases and J by 5 bases, with 17 bases between them. CDR3 amino acids: CSASRATGFNEQYF. In DNA form, the CDR3 reads TGCAGTGCTAGTCGTGCAACAGGGTTCAACGAGCAGTACTTC.

The V gene is TRBV19, the J gene TRBJ1-6, with D uncertain. Germline CDR1 and CDR2: LNHDA and SQIVND (reference sequence). This CDR3 is built from 16 residues. With 7 bases removed from V and 0 bases from J, the gap between germline ends came to 13 bases. CDR3 coding DNA: TGTGCCAGTACACCACACGGAGTCTCCTATAATTCACCCCTCCACTTT. It codes for CASTPHGVSYNSPLHF.

The gene calls are TRBV3-1 (or the pseudogene TRBV3-2) and TRBJ2-3; tentative D call: TRBD2 (5 bases). The CDR3 covers 14 residues. Trimming left V 8 bases short and J 1 base short, with 13 bases between. Germline V gene sequence: CDR1 LGHDT, CDR2 YNNKEL (reference sequence). In nucleotides, the CDR3 is TGTGCCAGCCGGGGTGGTGGTGGCACAGATACGCAGTATTTT. Its translation: CASRGGGGTDTQYF.

The gene calls are TRBV7-9 and TRBJ1-2; TRBD1 agrees at 10 bases. J lost 3 bases, V lost 2 bases, and 3 bases had no gene match. Germline V gene lookup returns CDR1 SEHNR and CDR2 FQNEAQ (reference sequence). The CDR3 totals 15 residues. The CDR3 here is CASSLLGTGDYGYTF. CDR3 DNA sequence: TGTGCCAGCAGCTTACTAGGGACAGGGGACTATGGCTACACCTTC.

The V gene is TRBV10-2, the J gene TRBJ1-2, with a weak D call TRBD1 (5 bases). The V end lost 3 bases, the J end lost 1 base, and 9 bases lay between the germline ends. Germline V gives CDR1 WSHSY, CDR2 SAAADI. This CDR3 is built from 14 residues. DNA of the CDR3: TGCGCCAGCAGTGACCGGGGGTTTAACTATGGCTACACCTTC. It encodes CASSDRGFNYGYTF.

The gene calls are TRBV5-8 and TRBJ2-5; 11 positions match TRBD2. The V and J ends lost 4 bases and 2 bases, in that order; junction bases with no gene match: 7. This CDR3 is built from 16 residues. Germline V gives CDR1 SGHTS, CDR2 YDEGEE. The CDR3 DNA reads TGTGCCAGCAGCCCCGGGACTAGCGGATTACAAGAGACCCAGTACTTC. Translation: CASSPGTSGLQETQYF.

The rearrangement links TRBV19 to TRBJ2-2, with D unresolved. The length of the CDR3 is 15 residues. The germline gives CDR1 LNHDA, CDR2 SQIVND (reference sequence). The V end lost 1 base, the J end lost 4 bases, and 10 bases lay between the germline ends. In nucleotides, the CDR3 is TGTGCCAGTAGTATAGTGTGGGCCGGCACCGGGGAGCTGTTTTTT. This sequence encodes CASSIVWAGTGELFF. Filled out from reference TRBV19 and TRBJ2-2, the complete variable domain reads DGGITQSPKYLFRKEGQNVTLSCEQNLNHDAMYWYRQDPGQGLRLIYYSQIVNDFQKGDIAEGYSVSREKKESFPLTVTSAQKNPTAFYLCASSIVWAGTGELFFGEGSRLTVL.

This chain uses TRBV7-9 with TRBJ2-7; tentative D call: TRBD1 (6 bases). The CDR3 sequence is 12 residues long. The ends were cut back, 5 bases at V and 5 bases at J, with 10 bases in the middle. From germline, CDR1 is SEHNR and CDR2 FQNEAQ (reference sequence). The CDR3 sequence: CASSVQGHEQYF. In DNA, the CDR3 is TGTGCCAGCAGCGTACAGGGCCACGAGCAGTACTTC. Together with reference TRBV7-9 and TRBJ2-7, the CDR3 gives the full variable domain: DTGVSQNPRHKITKRGQNVTFRCDPISEHNRLYWYRQTLGQGPEFLTYFQNEAQLEKSRLLSDRFSAERPKGSFSTLEIQRTEQGDSAMYLCASSVQGHEQYFGPGTRLTVT.

V is TRBV30 and J is TRBJ1-2; TRBD1 agrees at 7 bases. With V trimmed by 2 bases and J by 1 base, 4 bases remained unmatched. The germline CDR1 and CDR2 sequences are GTSNPN and SVGIG (reference sequence). The CDR3 sequence is 14 residues long. For the CDR3, the DNA is TGTGCCTGGAGTAGACAGGGCATTAACTATGGCTACACCTTC. This sequence encodes CAWSRQGINYGYTF.